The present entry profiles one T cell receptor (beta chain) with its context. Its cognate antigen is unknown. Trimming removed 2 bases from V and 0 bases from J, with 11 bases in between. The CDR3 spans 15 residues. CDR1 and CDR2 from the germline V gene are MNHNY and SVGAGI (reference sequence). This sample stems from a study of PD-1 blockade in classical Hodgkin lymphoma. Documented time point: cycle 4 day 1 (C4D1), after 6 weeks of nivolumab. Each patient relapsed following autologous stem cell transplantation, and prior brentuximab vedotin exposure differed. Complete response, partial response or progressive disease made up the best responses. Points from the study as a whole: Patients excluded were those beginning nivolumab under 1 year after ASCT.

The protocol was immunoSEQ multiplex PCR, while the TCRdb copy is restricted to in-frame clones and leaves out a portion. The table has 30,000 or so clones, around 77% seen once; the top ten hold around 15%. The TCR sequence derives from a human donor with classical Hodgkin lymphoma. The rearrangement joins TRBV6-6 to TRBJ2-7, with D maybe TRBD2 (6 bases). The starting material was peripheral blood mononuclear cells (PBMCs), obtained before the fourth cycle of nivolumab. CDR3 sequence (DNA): TGTGCCAGCAGTTACGGGTTCGGGGGCTCCTACGAGCAGTACTTC. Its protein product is CASSYGFGGSYEQYF.